This T cell receptor beta chain was observed in a study of blood T cell repertoires in COVID-19 (dated by TCRdb to the early 2020s). Regarding the study in general: Samples covering the acute and convalescent phases of COVID-19 were provided by collaborators in the United States, Italy and Spain. Subjects who had been exposed to COVID-19, were actively infected with it, or had recovered from it provided the deeply sampled blood TCRbeta repertoires that made up the dataset. The prospective study material was composed of cDNA or gDNA derived from T cells, B-cell-depleted T cells, or PBMCs. A de-identified subject ID, COVID-19 status, age in years and sex were almost always included in the sample metadata. Samples came from the ongoing ImmuneRACE study (first 160 participants) plus 1,254 subjects from 6 global collaborators. A freely available public database, intended as a resource for researchers studying the immune response to SARS-CoV-2, is where the repertoires were released. Where available, HLA class I and class II types were taken from metadata supplied by the sample provider and were not determined by assay-based typing.

The study at large found these results: Clinical and demographic metadata were provided uncurated, with the amount varying by source and participant.

Collaborating institutions collected whole blood in K2EDTA tubes following their own protocols. Collaborator samples were shipped for TCRbeta analysis as frozen whole blood, isolated PBMCs, or DNA extracted from either sample type. Only one count was recorded for this clone. The target of this receptor is not known. Base qualities are missing; no much larger clone stands one base away. TCRbeta CDR3 regions were amplified from genomic DNA by means of the immunoSEQ Assay, a bias-controlled multiplex PCR. Per the authors' processing: The number of nucleated cells in each sample was estimated by amplification of reference gene primers within the assay. To quantify the absolute abundance of each unique TCRbeta CDR3 rearrangement, sequence reads were collapsed and filtered. For each sample, productive Simpson clonality was calculated as the square root of Simpson's diversity index over productive rearrangements. Entries here come from immuneACCESS through TCRdb and include only in-frame sequences with V and J called. Some clones fail to appear in such tables; in the studies checked, an unresolved V gene covers under half of the shortfall, and the cause of the remainder is unknown. V, J and clone size are taken as reported in that table, and D and trimming were inferred from the DNA itself. In this sample the table shows about 240,000 clones, around 90% of which occur a single time. Over 6% of the sample belongs to the ten largest clones.

The sequenced sample consisted of peripheral blood. The TCR was taken from a woman in her 70s with active or convalescent COVID-19.

The nucleotides read TGTGCCAGCAGTTCCTTTATACCGGGACAGGGGGCTCTGGCAACTAATGAAAAACTGTTTTTT. Translated, this is CASSSFIPGQGALATNEKLFF. This receptor chain uses TRBV6-2 or TRBV6-3 and TRBJ1-4; TRBD1 lines up with 12 middle nucleotides. CDR1 and CDR2 (MNHEY, SVGEGT) derive from the germline V gene. The CDR3 runs 21 residues from the cysteine to the phenylalanine. The entry retains the CDR3 DNA only, 63 bases that are in frame from base 1. V loses 4 bases at its end and J loses 0 bases; junction bases beyond the gene matches: 15.